These 32 T cell receptor beta chains came from one sample sequenced in a study of cytomegalovirus exposure and HLA in healthy donors. Vbeta (60) and Jbeta (13) primers were used in the PCR. Using immunoSEQ multiplex PCR, the repertoire was profiled, and TCRdb retains in-frame clones only, with some absent. Altogether tens of thousands of clones are present, about 72% being singletons, with the ten largest covering 3% to 4%. Sequenced input: PBMCs. The receptors here all came from a woman aged 40 to 50 in good health and CMV-seropositive.

There are a few counts of this clone. The gene calls are TRBV29-1 and TRBJ2-2; TRBD1 is a possible D gene (6 bases). The CDR3 runs to 13 residues. The germline V and J ends were trimmed by 4 bases and 3 bases, with 9 bases remaining between them. Germline V CDR1 and CDR2: SQVTM, ANQGSEA. CDR3 in DNA: TGCAGCGTTGCCAGGGGTTACACCGGGGAGCTGTTTTTT. It codes for CSVARGYTGELFF.

The rearrangement joins TRBV10-3 to TRBJ2-3, with D possibly being TRBD2 (6 bases). The CDR3 sequence is 16 residues long. Trimming removed 3 bases at V and 0 bases at J, with 13 bases between. Looked up from germline, CDR1 is ENHRY and CDR2 is SYGVKD. The CDR3 here is CAISEYSGTSTDTQYF. CDR3 DNA: TGTGCCATCAGTGAATATAGCGGAACAAGCACAGATACGCAGTATTTT.

Points on this clone: The germline gene is not matched at one end of the junction; a read error may be the cause. V is TRBV7-7 and J is TRBJ2-1; D remains unclear. This CDR3 has 15 amino acids. Germline V gene data show CDR1 as SSHAT and CDR2 as FNYEAQ (reference sequence). For the CDR3, the DNA is TGTGCTAGCAGCTTAAGTCCTAAAGTGGACAATGAGCAGTTCTTC. Its protein is CASSLSPKVDNEQFF. The variable domain in full, with the rest retrieved from reference TRBV7-7 and TRBJ2-1, is GAGVSQSPRYKVTKRGQDVTLRCDPISSHATLYWYQQALGQGPEFLTYFNYEAQPDKSGLPSDRFSAERPEGSISTLTIQRTEQRDSAMYRCASSLSPKVDNEQFFGPGTRLTVL.

This clone has just a few counts. The rearrangement joins TRBV19 to TRBJ2-7, with D possibly matching TRBD2 (5 bases). Germline lookup yields CDR1 LNHDA and CDR2 SQIVND (reference sequence). The V gene lost 9 bases and the J gene lost 2 bases, with 14 bases spanning the gap. CDR3 length equals 13 residues. The CDR3 spells CASAAGVTYEQYF. The CDR3 region has the DNA TGTGCCAGCGCCGCCGGGGTAACCTACGAGCAGTACTTC.

The CDR3 protein is CASSETSGRLNEQFF. The DNA of the CDR3 is TGTGCCAGCAGTGAGACTAGCGGGCGACTCAATGAGCAGTTCTTC. This chain uses TRBV25-1 with TRBJ2-1, with 10 bases identical to TRBD2. V lost 3 bases, J lost 6 bases, and 5 bases stayed unmatched. Germline V CDR1 and CDR2: MGHDK, SYGVNS. CDR3 length equals 15 residues.

The rearrangement links TRBV29-1 to TRBJ2-3, with a tentative D call TRBD1 (5 bases). Germline V CDR1 and CDR2: SQVTM, ANQGSEA. CDR3 length: 13 residues. V was pared by 4 bases and J by 2 bases, with 10 bases between. The CDR3 loop is CSVARAVTDTQYF. The CDR3 nucleotides read TGCAGCGTTGCCAGGGCCGTCACAGATACGCAGTATTTT.

The chain joins TRBV7-9 to TRBJ2-5; 11 nucleotides match TRBD1. Germline CDR1 is SEHNR and CDR2 is FQNEAQ (reference sequence). The junction had 4 bases not matched to a gene; V was cut back by 6 bases and J by 4 bases. The CDR3 totals 14 residues. The CDR3 bases are TGTGCCAGCAGATCGGACAGGGGGCGAGAGACCCAGTACTTC. Translation: CASRSDRGRETQYF.

The chain is built from TRBV7-9 and TRBJ1-2; a weak D match, TRBD1 (6 bases). From germline, CDR1 is SEHNR and CDR2 FQNEAQ (reference sequence). CDR3 length equals 12 residues. Trimming left V 4 bases short and J 7 bases short, with 10 bases between. The CDR3 nucleotides are TGTGCCAGCAGCTATAACAGGGCTGGCTACACCTTC. This gives the protein CASSYNRAGYTF.

The chain links TRBV6-6 to TRBJ1-1; 11 positions agree with TRBD1. V trimming: 6 bases; J trimming: 4 bases; junction bases outside the gene matches: 4. Per the germline V gene, CDR1 is MNHNY and CDR2 is SVGAGI (reference sequence). This CDR3 contains 14 residues. CDR3 region: CASSGQGAGTEAFF. DNA of the CDR3: TGTGCCAGCAGCGGACAGGGGGCTGGCACTGAAGCTTTCTTT.

This clone appeared once. V gene TRBV11-2 combines with J gene TRBJ2-2; no firm D call. V was pared by 8 bases and J by 5 bases, with 9 bases between. This CDR3 is built from 12 residues. Germline V gene data show CDR1 as SGHAT and CDR2 as FQNNGV. In DNA, the CDR3 is TGTGCCAGCTCCCCCGGGACCGGGGAGCTGTTTTTT. Encoded protein: CASSPGTGELFF.

The rearrangement links TRBV7-8 to TRBJ1-1; 8 nucleotides match TRBD1. The CDR3 extends over 15 amino acids. The V gene's germline CDR1 is SGHVS and CDR2 FQNEAQ. The trim removed 5 bases at V and 7 bases at J, leaving 12 bases unmatched. The CDR3 DNA sequence: TGTGCCAGCAGCCCCCTGGCAGGGGGCATCGGTGAAGCTTTCTTT. Translating gives CASSPLAGGIGEAFF.

V usage is TRBV19 and J usage is TRBJ2-1; 8 positions agree with TRBD1. Trimming cost V 6 bases and J 8 bases; bases outside gene matches: 9. Germline values: CDR1 LNHDA, CDR2 SQIVND (reference sequence). The CDR3 contains 14 residues. CDR3 nucleotides: TGTGCCAGTAGGGACAGGGCTTCGGTCCATGAGCAGTTCTTC. It yields the protein CASRDRASVHEQFF.

A few counts support this clone. The V gene is TRBV27, the J gene TRBJ2-3; TRBD1 might be the D (6 bases). This CDR3 comprises 15 residues. Trimming stripped 5 bases from V and 1 base from J, with 13 bases between. Looked up from germline, CDR1 is MNHEY and CDR2 is SMNVEV (reference sequence). CDR3 nucleotide sequence: TGTGCCAGCAGTGCCAGGGGATGGGGCACAGATACGCAGTATTTT. Its protein product is CASSARGWGTDTQYF.

The chain couples TRBV29-1 to TRBJ1-2; 8 nucleotides align to TRBD1. The germline V gene has CDR1 SQVTM and CDR2 ANQGSEA. V lost 3 bases to trimming and J lost 4 bases; unmatched junction nucleotides: 10. The CDR3 length is 15 residues. CDR3 protein: CSVDPIYRGVYGYTF. The CDR3 bases are TGCAGCGTTGATCCCATTTACAGGGGGGTCTATGGCTACACCTTC.

This clone was picked up a small number of times. The chain recombines TRBV25-1 with TRBJ2-7, with 7 bases aligning to TRBD2. Germline trimming cut 2 bases from V and 0 bases from J; bases unmatched to any gene: 4. This CDR3 contains 15 residues. Per germline, CDR1 MGHDK and CDR2 SYGVNS. CDR3 coding DNA: TGTGCCAGCAGTGAACCCCGGGGGGTCTCCTACGAGCAGTACTTC. Its translation is CASSEPRGVSYEQYF.

This CDR3 reads CASSQVMGEQINYGYTF. In DNA form, the CDR3 reads TGCGCCAGCAGCCAAGTAATGGGCGAACAGATTAACTATGGCTACACCTTC. J is TRBJ1-2 and V is TRBV4-1, with D uncertain. The CDR3 is 17 amino acids. V was pared by 1 base and J by 1 base, with 16 bases between. Germline CDR1 MGHRA, CDR2 YSYEKL.

The J gene is TRBJ1-4, the V gene TRBV11-2; 9 bases are shared with TRBD1. V trimming: 5 bases; J trimming: 7 bases; junction bases outside the gene matches: 8. Germline CDR1 is SGHAT and CDR2 is FQNNGV. The CDR3 contains 15 residues. The CDR3 region is CASSRGDRDAEKLFF. In DNA form, the CDR3 reads TGTGCCAGCAGCCGGGGGGACAGGGATGCTGAAAAACTGTTTTTT.

The V call is TRBV10-3, the J call TRBJ2-1; 10 positions agree with TRBD2. V trimming: 8 bases; J trimming: 8 bases; junction bases outside the gene matches: 6. Per germline, CDR1 ENHRY and CDR2 SYGVKD. The CDR3 spans 13 residues. The CDR3 bases are TGTGCCATCGGTCTAGCGGGGGTCGATGAGCAGTTCTTC. It yields the protein CAIGLAGVDEQFF.

The chain is built from TRBV4-1 and TRBJ2-2, with 7 nucleotides matching TRBD1. J gave up 5 bases and V 0 bases, and 18 bases lay outside the gene matches. The germline V gene encodes CDR1 MGHRA and CDR2 YSYEKL. The CDR3 extends over 20 amino acids. The chain's CDR3 is CASSQEVIKGTDRWTGELFF. CDR3 DNA: TGCGCCAGCAGCCAAGAAGTCATTAAAGGGACAGATCGATGGACCGGGGAGCTGTTTTTT.

The gene calls are TRBV2 and TRBJ2-2; tentatively, D is TRBD1 (6 bases). This CDR3 spans 14 amino acids. V lost 6 bases to trimming and J lost 5 bases, with 13 bases between them. Germline V gives CDR1 SNHLY, CDR2 FYNNEI. The CDR3 DNA follows: TGTGCCAGCAGAGGACATCAGGGGACCGGGGAGCTGTTTTTT. Translation gives CASRGHQGTGELFF.

This clone was detected only a few times. This chain joins TRBV5-6 and TRBJ2-1; D not certain. The CDR3 runs to 14 residues. Trimming removed 2 bases from V and 4 bases from J, with 10 bases in between. Germline values: CDR1 SGHDT, CDR2 YYEEEE. CDR3 protein: CASSFEQLYNEQFF. DNA for the CDR3: TGTGCCAGCAGCTTTGAACAGCTTTACAATGAGCAGTTCTTC.

The V gene is TRBV7-9, the J gene TRBJ2-7; 8 nucleotides agree with TRBD1. CDR1 and CDR2 from the germline V gene are SEHNR and FQNEAQ (reference sequence). The CDR3 spans 15 residues. V was pared by 1 base and J by 0 bases, with 2 bases of the junction left unmatched. CDR3 residues: CASSLGDRLSYEQYF. CDR3 nucleotide sequence: TGTGCCAGCAGCTTAGGGGACAGGCTCTCCTACGAGCAGTACTTC.

This clone was found once. The gene calls are TRBV6-5 and TRBJ1-2; D remains ambiguous. CDR3 size: 15 residues. With 6 bases removed from V and 8 bases from J, the gap between germline ends came to 22 bases. CDR1 and CDR2 from the germline V gene are MNHEY and SVGAGI. The CDR3 bases are TGTGCCAGCAGAAACCATAACAGAGAATTAGGCGGCTACACCTTC. Its protein product is CASRNHNRELGGYTF.

This clone was counted a few times. V gene TRBV4-1 combines with J gene TRBJ1-4, with 8 positions matching TRBD1. CDR1 is MGHRA, CDR2 YSYEKL, per germline. J gave up 5 bases and V 2 bases, and 7 bases lay outside the gene matches. The CDR3 covers 16 residues. CDR3 sequence (DNA): TGCGCCAGCAGCCAAAGGACAGGGTCAATAAATGAAAAACTGTTTTTT. Protein: CASSQRTGSINEKLFF.

This chain links TRBV7-3 with TRBJ2-7, with 8 positions matching TRBD1. V lost 1 base and J lost 6; bases outside the gene matches: 5. CDR3 size: 14 residues. Looked up from germline, CDR1 is SGHTA and CDR2 is FQGTGA. The CDR3 spells CASSLRGQASEQYF. The CDR3 DNA is TGTGCCAGCAGCTTAAGGGGACAGGCGAGCGAGCAGTACTTC.

The chain combines TRBV29-1 with TRBJ1-2, with TRBD1 matching over 7 bases. This CDR3 region has 15 residues. CDR1 and CDR2 (germline): SQVTM, ANQGSEA. V was clipped by 2 bases and J by 3 bases; unmatched bases: 9. The CDR3 DNA reads as TGCAGCGTTGAAATCGTGACAGGGATAGACTATGGCTACACCTTC. Translating gives CSVEIVTGIDYGYTF.

The chain links TRBV19 to TRBJ2-5; 10 bases match TRBD1. Gene TRBJ2-7 matches the end of the DNA better, so the J call may be wrong. Germline CDR1 LNHDA, CDR2 SQIVND (reference sequence). The CDR3 has 17 amino acids. The CDR3 DNA reads as TGTGCCAGTAGTATAATCCTTCTCGGGACAGGGGCCTACGAGCAGTACTTC. Amino acid sequence: CASSIILLGTGAYEQYF.

The J gene is TRBJ2-3, the V gene TRBV4-2; 10 bases match TRBD2. The CDR3 loop spans 17 amino acids. Germline assignment: CDR1 LGHNA and CDR2 YNFKEQ. V dropped 4 bases and J dropped 4; count of bases not matched to a gene: 11. The CDR3 nucleotides read TGTGCCAGCAGCCTTGGGGCTAGCGGGGGACCCGCAGATACGCAGTATTTT. It is translated as CASSLGASGGPADTQYF.

The genes are TRBV4-2 and TRBJ1-5; 8 bases are shared with TRBD1. CDR1 and CDR2 (germline): LGHNA, YNFKEQ. Trimming took 3 bases from V and 5 from J; bases not matched to a gene: 12. The CDR3 runs 17 residues. CDR3 region: CASSHPTGEGAYQPQHF. DNA for the CDR3: TGTGCCAGCAGCCACCCGACAGGGGAGGGGGCTTATCAGCCCCAGCATTTT.

V and J are TRBV27 and TRBJ1-2, with 10 positions matching TRBD1. Germline V gene lookup returns CDR1 MNHEY and CDR2 SMNVEV (reference sequence). V gave up 1 base and J gave up 10 bases; unmatched junction bases: 9. The CDR3 has 15 residues. The CDR3, as DNA: TGTGCCAGCAGTTTATACGGGACAGGGGCGCTGGTCTACACCTTC. Its protein product is CASSLYGTGALVYTF.

This sequence joins TRBV4-1 and TRBJ2-7; 7 nucleotides line up with TRBD1. CDR1 and CDR2 (germline): MGHRA, YSYEKL. J gave up 3 bases and V 1 base, and 3 bases lay outside the gene matches. This CDR3 spans 14 amino acids. The CDR3 loop reads CASSQGTGFYEQYF. CDR3 DNA sequence: TGCGCCAGCAGCCAAGGGACAGGTTTCTACGAGCAGTACTTC.

This clone was counted once. The chain is built from TRBV11-2 and TRBJ1-4; D call uncertain. The CDR3 extends over 17 amino acids. Germline values: CDR1 SGHAT, CDR2 FQNNGV. V shed 5 bases and J shed 0 bases, with 16 bases lying between them. CDR3 amino acids: CASSPHIYGATNEKLFF. CDR3 bases: TGTGCCAGCAGCCCGCACATCTACGGAGCAACTAATGAAAAACTGTTTTTT.